The 2 T cell receptor beta chains reported below all come from one sample, sequenced in a study of blood T cells in healthy people across ages. Through a sample-barcoded 5' primer and a J-beta primer mix, a second PCR was run for about 6 to 11 cycles. Each CDR3 protein is one row after TCRdb ran MiXCR on the 5' RACE reads. The table shows 700,000 to 950,000 distinct CDR3 sequences, with about three fifths occurring only once. The sequenced material came from blood. The receptors were gathered from a man under 40 in good health.

A few counts support this clonotype. The V gene is TRBV7-2, the J gene TRBJ2-1; weak D call: TRBD1 (5 bases). The CDR3 extends over 12 amino acids. Germline CDR1 reads SGHTA; CDR2 reads FQGNSA. Trimming cost V 4 bases and J 9 bases, with 10 bases left between them. The CDR3 here is CASSSSRVEQFF. The CDR3 DNA follows: TGTGCCAGCAGCTCCTCCAGGGTTGAGCAGTTCTTC.

V is TRBV5-1 and J is TRBJ1-6, with D uncertain. CDR1 and CDR2 (germline): SGHRS, YFSETQ. The CDR3 contains 13 residues. With 6 bases removed from V and 5 bases from J, the gap between germline ends came to 9 bases. The CDR3 loop reads CASKTSDNSPLHF. Written as DNA, the CDR3 is TGCGCCAGCAAGACGAGCGATAATTCACCCCTCCACTTT.